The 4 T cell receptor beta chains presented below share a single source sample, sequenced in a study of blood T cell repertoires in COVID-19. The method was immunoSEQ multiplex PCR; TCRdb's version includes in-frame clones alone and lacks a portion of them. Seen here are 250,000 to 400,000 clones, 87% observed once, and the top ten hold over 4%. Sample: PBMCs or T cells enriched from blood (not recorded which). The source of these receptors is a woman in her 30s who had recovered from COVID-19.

DNA for the CDR3: TGTGCCAGCCCAGGGGGAATGGAGCAGTACTTC. It is translated as CASPGGMEQYF. V usage is TRBV6-5 and J usage is TRBJ2-7; 7 nucleotides line up with TRBD1. CDR3 size: 11 residues. The J segment lost 7 bases and the V segment lost 8 bases, leaving 5 bases of the junction unmatched. Germline V gene sequence: CDR1 MNHEY, CDR2 SVGAGI.

The CDR3 nucleotides read TGTGCCAGCAGCTTAGATTGGGCGTCGGGGGAGCAGTACTTC. Translation: CASSLDWASGEQYF. The chain links TRBV5-4 to TRBJ2-7; weak D call: TRBD2 (5 bases). In germline, CDR1 is SGHNT, CDR2 YYREEE (reference sequence). V was trimmed by 2 bases and J by 7 bases, leaving 16 bases between them. The CDR3 consists of 14 residues.

The CDR3 reads CASSFSAGGLDEQYF. CDR3 bases: TGTGCCAGCAGTTTCTCGGCGGGGGGGCTGGACGAGCAGTACTTC. The chain couples TRBV28 to TRBJ2-7; TRBD2 agrees at 9 bases. Per the germline V gene, CDR1 is MDHEN and CDR2 is SYDVKM. Unmatched junction bases numbered 8, after V lost 3 bases and J lost 5 bases. This CDR3 has 15 amino acids.

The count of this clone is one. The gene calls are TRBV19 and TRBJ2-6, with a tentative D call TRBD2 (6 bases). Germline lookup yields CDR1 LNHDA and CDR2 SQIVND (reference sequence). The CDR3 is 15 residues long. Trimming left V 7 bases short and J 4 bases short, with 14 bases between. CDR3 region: CASIRGGSGANVLTF. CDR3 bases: TGTGCCAGTATAAGAGGAGGGTCCGGGGCCAACGTCCTGACTTTC. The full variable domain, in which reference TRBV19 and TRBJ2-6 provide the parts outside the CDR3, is DGGITQSPKYLFRKEGQNVTLSCEQNLNHDAMYWYRQDPGQGLRLIYYSQIVNDFQKGDIAEGYSVSREKKESFPLTVTSAQKNPTAFYLCASIRGGSGANVLTFGAGSRLTVL.